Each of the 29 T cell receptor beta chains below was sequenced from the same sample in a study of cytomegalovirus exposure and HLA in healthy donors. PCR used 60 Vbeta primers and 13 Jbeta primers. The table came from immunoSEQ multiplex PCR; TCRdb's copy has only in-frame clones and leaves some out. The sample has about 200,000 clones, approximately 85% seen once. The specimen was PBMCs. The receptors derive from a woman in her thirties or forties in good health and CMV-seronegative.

CDR3 nucleotides: TGTGCCAGCAGTGAAGGCAGGGGATCGACCGGGGAGCTGTTTTTT. This gives the protein CASSEGRGSTGELFF. The chain couples TRBV6-1 to TRBJ2-2; D might be TRBD1 (6 bases). Germline-derived CDR1 and CDR2 are MNHNS and SASEGT. Trimming took off 1 base at V and 5 bases at J, with 11 bases between the two ends. The CDR3 is 15 residues long.

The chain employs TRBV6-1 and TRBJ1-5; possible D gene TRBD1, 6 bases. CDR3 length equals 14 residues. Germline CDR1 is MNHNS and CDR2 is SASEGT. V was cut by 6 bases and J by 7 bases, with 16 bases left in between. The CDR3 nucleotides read TGTGCCAGCAGGTCCACAGGGTGGAACCAGCCCCAGCATTTT. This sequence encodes CASRSTGWNQPQHF.

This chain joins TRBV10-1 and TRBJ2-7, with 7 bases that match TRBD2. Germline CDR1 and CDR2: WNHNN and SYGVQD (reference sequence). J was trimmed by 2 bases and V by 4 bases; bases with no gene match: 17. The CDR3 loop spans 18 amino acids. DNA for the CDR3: TGCGCCAGCAGTGGGCCGGGACTACCTCCAGAAGGAACCTACGAGCAGTACTTC. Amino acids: CASSGPGLPPEGTYEQYF.

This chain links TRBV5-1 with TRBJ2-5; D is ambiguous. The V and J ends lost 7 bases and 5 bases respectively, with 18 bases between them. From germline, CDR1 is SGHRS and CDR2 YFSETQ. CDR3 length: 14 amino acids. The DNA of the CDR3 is TGCGCCAGCGCCCTCAGACCCGACGGGGAGACCCAGTACTTC. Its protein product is CASALRPDGETQYF.

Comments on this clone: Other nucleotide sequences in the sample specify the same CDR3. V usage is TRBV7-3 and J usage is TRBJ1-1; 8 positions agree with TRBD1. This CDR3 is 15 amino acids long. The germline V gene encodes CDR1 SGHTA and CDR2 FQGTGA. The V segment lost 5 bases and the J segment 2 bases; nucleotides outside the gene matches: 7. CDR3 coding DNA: TGTGCCAGCAGCCTTCGCGGACAGGGAAACACTGAAGCTTTCTTT. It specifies CASSLRGQGNTEAFF.

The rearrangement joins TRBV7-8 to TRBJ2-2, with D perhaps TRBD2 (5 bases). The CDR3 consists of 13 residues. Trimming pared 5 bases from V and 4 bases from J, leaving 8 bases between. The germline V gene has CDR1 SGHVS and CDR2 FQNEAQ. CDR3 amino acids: CASSPGFTGELFF. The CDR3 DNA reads TGTGCCAGCAGCCCGGGGTTCACCGGGGAGCTGTTTTTT. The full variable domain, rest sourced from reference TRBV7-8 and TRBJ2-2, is GAGVSQSPRYKVAKRGQDVALRCDPISGHVSLFWYQQALGQGPEFLTYFQNEAQLDKSGLPSDRFFAERPEGSVSTLKIQRTQQEDSAVYLCASSPGFTGELFFGEGSRLTVL.

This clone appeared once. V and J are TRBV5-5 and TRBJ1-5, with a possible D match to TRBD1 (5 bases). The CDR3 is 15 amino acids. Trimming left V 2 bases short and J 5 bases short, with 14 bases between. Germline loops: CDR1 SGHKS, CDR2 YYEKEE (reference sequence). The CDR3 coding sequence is TGTGCCAGCAGCTTTAATACAGGCGAGCATCAGCCCCAGCATTTT. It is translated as CASSFNTGEHQPQHF.

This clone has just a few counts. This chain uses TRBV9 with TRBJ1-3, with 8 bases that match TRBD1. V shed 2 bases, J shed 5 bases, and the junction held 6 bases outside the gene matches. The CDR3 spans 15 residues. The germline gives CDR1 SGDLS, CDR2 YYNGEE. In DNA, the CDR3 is TGTGCCAGCAGCGTGGACAGGGTCCCCAGAAACACCATATATTTT. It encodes CASSVDRVPRNTIYF.

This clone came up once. CDR3 sequence (DNA): TGTGCCAGCAGGGTATCGGGGGAGACCCAGTACTTC. It encodes CASRVSGETQYF. The chain combines TRBV6-4 with TRBJ2-5; tentatively, D is TRBD2 (5 bases). The CDR3 runs 12 residues. Germline assignment: CDR1 MRHNA and CDR2 SNTAGT. V was trimmed by 6 bases and J by 5 bases, leaving 10 bases between them.

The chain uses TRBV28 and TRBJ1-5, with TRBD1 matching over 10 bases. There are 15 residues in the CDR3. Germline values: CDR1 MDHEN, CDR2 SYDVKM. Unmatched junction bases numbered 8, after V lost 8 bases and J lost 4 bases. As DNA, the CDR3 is TGTGCCAGCTCCATGACAGGGGGCTTTAATCAGCCCCAGCATTTT. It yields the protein CASSMTGGFNQPQHF.

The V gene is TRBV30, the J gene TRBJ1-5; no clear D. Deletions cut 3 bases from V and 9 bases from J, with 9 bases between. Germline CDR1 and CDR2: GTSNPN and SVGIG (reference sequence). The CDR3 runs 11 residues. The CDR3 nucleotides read TGTGCCTGGAGAGAGAATGGGCCCCAGCATTTT. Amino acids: CAWRENGPQHF.

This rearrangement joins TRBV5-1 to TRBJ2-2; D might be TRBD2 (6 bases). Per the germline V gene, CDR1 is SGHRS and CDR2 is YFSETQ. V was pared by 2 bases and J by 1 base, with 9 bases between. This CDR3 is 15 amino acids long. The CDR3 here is CASSFSGQNTGELFF. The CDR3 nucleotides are TGCGCCAGCAGCTTCAGCGGGCAGAACACCGGGGAGCTGTTTTTT.

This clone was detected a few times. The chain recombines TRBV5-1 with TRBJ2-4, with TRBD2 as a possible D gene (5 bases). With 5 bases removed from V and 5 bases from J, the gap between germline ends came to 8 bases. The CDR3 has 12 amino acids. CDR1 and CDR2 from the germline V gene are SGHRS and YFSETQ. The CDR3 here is CASSSRENIQYF. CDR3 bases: TGCGCCAGCAGTTCGCGGGAAAACATTCAGTACTTC.

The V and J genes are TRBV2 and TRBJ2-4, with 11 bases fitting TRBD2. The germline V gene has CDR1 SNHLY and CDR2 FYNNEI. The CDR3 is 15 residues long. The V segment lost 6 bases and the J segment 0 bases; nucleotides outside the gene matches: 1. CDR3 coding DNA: TGTGCCAGCAGCGGACTAGCGGGAGCCAAAAACATTCAGTACTTC. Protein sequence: CASSGLAGAKNIQYF. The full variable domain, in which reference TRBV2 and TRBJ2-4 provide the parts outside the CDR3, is EPEVTQTPSHQVTQMGQEVILRCVPISNHLYFYWYRQILGQKVEFLVSFYNNEISEKSEIFDDQFSVERPDGSNFTLKIRSTKLEDSAMYFCASSGLAGAKNIQYFGAGTRLSVL.

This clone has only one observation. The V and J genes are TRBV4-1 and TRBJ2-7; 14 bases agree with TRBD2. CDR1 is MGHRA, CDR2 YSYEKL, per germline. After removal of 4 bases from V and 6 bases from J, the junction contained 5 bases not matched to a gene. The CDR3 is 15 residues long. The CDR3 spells CASSLGLAGGSEQYF. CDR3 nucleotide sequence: TGCGCCAGCAGCCTCGGACTAGCGGGAGGCAGCGAGCAGTACTTC.

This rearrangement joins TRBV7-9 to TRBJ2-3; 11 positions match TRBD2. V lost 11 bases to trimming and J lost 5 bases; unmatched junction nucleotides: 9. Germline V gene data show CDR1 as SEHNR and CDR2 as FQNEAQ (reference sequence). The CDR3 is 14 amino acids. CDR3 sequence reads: CAAALAGGVDTQYF. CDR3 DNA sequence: TGTGCCGCGGCCCTAGCGGGAGGAGTAGATACGCAGTATTTT.

Here the CDR3 reads CASSQEGREAPEQYF. CDR3 sequence (DNA): TGCGCCAGCAGCCAAGAGGGGCGGGAGGCCCCAGAGCAGTACTTC. V usage is TRBV4-1 and J usage is TRBJ2-7; 8 positions agree with TRBD2. Germline CDR1 reads MGHRA; CDR2 reads YSYEKL. V dropped 0 bases and J dropped 7; count of bases not matched to a gene: 8. The CDR3 sequence is 15 residues long.

CDR3: CASRIIKTGISGNTIYF. CDR3 DNA: TGTGCCAGCAGGATCATAAAGACAGGGATCTCTGGAAACACCATATATTTT. V is TRBV27 and J is TRBJ1-3; 7 nucleotides agree with TRBD1. CDR3 length equals 17 residues. The trim removed 6 bases at V and 0 bases at J, leaving 11 bases unmatched. Germline lookup yields CDR1 MNHEY and CDR2 SMNVEV (reference sequence).

Written as DNA, the CDR3 is TGTGCCAGCAGCTTTACTAGCGGGAGGGGAGAGACCCAGTACTTC. This encodes CASSFTSGRGETQYF. The V and J genes are TRBV7-8 and TRBJ2-5; the match to TRBD2 covers 13 bases. After removal of 3 bases from V and 4 bases from J, the junction contained 2 bases not matched to a gene. This CDR3 spans 15 amino acids. Germline V lookup: CDR1 SGHVS, CDR2 FQNEAQ.

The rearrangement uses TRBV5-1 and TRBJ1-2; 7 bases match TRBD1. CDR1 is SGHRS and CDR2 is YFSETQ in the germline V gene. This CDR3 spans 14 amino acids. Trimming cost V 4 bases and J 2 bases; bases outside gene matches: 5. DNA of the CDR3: TGCGCCAGCAGCCCGGGACAGCAAAACTATGGCTACACCTTC. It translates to CASSPGQQNYGYTF.

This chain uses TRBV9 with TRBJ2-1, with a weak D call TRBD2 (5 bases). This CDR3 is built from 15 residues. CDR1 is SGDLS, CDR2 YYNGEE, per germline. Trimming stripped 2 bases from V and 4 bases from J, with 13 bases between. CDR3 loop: CASSVGGYNYNEQFF. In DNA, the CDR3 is TGTGCCAGCAGCGTCGGCGGGTATAATTACAATGAGCAGTTCTTC.

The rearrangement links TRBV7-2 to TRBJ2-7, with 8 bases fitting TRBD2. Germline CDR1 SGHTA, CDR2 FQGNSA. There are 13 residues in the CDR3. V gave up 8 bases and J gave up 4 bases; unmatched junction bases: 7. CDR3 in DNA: TGTGCCAGCGGCCCACGGGGGGGGTACGAGCAGTACTTC. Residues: CASGPRGGYEQYF.

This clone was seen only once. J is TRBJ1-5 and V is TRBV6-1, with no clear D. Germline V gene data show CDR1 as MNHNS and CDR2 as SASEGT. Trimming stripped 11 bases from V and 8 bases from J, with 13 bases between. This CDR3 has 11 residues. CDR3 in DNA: TGTGCCCATGGTAGTTTTGAGCCCCAGCATTTT. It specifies CAHGSFEPQHF.

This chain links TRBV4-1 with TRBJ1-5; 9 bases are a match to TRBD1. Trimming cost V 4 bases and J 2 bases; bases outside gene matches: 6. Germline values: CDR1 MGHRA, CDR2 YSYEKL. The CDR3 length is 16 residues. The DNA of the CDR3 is TGCGCCAGCAGCCGCGACAGGGGGATCGGCAATCAGCCCCAGCATTTT. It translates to CASSRDRGIGNQPQHF.

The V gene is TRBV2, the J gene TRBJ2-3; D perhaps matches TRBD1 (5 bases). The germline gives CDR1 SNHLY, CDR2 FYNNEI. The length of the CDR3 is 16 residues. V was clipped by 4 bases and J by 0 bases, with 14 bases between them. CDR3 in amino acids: CASSVGGAGSTDTQYF. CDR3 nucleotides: TGTGCCAGCAGTGTAGGTGGGGCAGGGAGCACAGATACGCAGTATTTT. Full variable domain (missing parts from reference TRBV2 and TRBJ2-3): EPEVTQTPSHQVTQMGQEVILRCVPISNHLYFYWYRQILGQKVEFLVSFYNNEISEKSEIFDDQFSVERPDGSNFTLKIRSTKLEDSAMYFCASSVGGAGSTDTQYFGPGTRLTVL.

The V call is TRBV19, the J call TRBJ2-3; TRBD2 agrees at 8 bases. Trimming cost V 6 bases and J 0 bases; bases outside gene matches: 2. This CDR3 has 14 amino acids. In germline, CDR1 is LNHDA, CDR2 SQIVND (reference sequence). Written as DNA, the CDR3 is TGTGCCAGTAGGCGGGAGGCTAGCACAGATACGCAGTATTTT. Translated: CASRREASTDTQYF.

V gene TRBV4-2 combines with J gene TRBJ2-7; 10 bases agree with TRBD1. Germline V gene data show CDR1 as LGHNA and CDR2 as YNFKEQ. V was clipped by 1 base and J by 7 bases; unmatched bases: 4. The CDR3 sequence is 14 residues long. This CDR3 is CASSQGQGAGEQYF. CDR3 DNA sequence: TGTGCCAGCAGCCAAGGACAGGGGGCGGGAGAGCAGTACTTC.

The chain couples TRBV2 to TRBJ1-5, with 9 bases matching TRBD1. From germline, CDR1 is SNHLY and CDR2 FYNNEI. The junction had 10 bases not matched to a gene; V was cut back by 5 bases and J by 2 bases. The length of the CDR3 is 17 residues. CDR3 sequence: CASSKRTGAGGNQPQHF. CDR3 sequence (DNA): TGTGCCAGCAGTAAGAGGACAGGGGCCGGGGGCAATCAGCCCCAGCATTTT.

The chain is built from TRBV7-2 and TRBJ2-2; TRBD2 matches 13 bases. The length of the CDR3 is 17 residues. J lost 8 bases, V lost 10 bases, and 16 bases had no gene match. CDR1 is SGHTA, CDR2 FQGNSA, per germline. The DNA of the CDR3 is TGTGCCACTTTACTAGCGGGAGGGTCCCAGAAAAGGGGGGAGCTGTTTTTT. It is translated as CATLLAGGSQKRGELFF.